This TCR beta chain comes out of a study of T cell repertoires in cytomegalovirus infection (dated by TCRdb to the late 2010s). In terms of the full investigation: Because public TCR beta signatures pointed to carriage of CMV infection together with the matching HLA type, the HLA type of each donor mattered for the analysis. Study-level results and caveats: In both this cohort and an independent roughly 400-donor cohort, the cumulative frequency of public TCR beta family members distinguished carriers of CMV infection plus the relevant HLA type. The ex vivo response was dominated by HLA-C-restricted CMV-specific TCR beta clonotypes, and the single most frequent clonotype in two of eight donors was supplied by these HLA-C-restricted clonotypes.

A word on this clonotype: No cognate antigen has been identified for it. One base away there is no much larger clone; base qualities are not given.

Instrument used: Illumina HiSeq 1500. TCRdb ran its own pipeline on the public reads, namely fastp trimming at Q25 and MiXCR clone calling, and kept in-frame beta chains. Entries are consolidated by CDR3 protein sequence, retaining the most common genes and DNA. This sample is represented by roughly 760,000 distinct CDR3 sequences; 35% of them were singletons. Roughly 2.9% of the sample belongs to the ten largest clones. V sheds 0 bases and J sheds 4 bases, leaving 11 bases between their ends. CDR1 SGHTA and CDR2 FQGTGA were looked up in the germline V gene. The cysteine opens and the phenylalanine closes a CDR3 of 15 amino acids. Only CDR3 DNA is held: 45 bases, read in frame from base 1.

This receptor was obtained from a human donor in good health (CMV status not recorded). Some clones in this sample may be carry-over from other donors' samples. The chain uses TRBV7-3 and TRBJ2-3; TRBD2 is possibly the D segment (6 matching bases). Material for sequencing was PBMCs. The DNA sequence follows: TGTGCCAGCAGCTTAACAGGACTACGATCAGATACGCAGTATTTT. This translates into CASSLTGLRSDTQYF.